The T cell receptor beta chain under discussion was sequenced for a study of post-analysis software for immune sequencing data. General observations from the study: Among roughly 5 TRBV segments more frequent in patients than controls were TRBV5-6, TRBV5-1 and TRBV20-1.

V was clipped by 3 bases and J by 9 bases, with 18 bases between them. This CDR3 contains 15 residues. Germline V CDR1 and CDR2: SGHTA, FQGTGA. TCR beta cDNA libraries included unique molecular identifiers. Each CDR3 protein is one row after TCRdb ran MiXCR on the PCR reads. The table has hundreds of thousands of distinct CDR3 sequences, approximately 57% seen once; the top ten hold about 4.5%. For this clonotype: Its antigen remains unidentified.

The rearrangement uses TRBV7-3 and TRBJ2-1, with D perhaps TRBD2 (6 bases). Source material: blood. This clonotype was sampled from a girl aged 10 to 17 with multiple sclerosis. The CDR3 here is CASSFTGALGGEQFF. The CDR3 DNA follows: TGTGCCAGCAGCTTCACGGGAGCGCTCGGGGGTGAGCAGTTCTTC.